What follows are 2 T cell receptor beta chains derived from one specimen sequenced in a study of T cell responses to AZD1222 COVID-19 vaccine. Measured with immunoSEQ multiplex PCR; TCRdb has only the in-frame clones, and not every one. The data contain 150,000 to 200,000 clones, about 90% of them singletons. Sequenced here: peripheral blood, sampled 28 days after the second AZD1222 dose. Receptors were obtained from an adult who received the AZD1222 COVID-19 vaccine.

V and J are TRBV18 and TRBJ1-1; perhaps TRBD1 as D (5 bases). Trimming stripped 6 bases from V and 6 bases from J, with 17 bases between. The CDR3 loop spans 14 amino acids. CDR1 is KGHSH and CDR2 is LQKENI in the germline V gene. The CDR3 nucleotides are TGTGCCAGCTCCCCTCAGCGAGGGGCGGCTGAAGCTTTCTTT. This translates into CASSPQRGAAEAFF.

V usage is TRBV5-4 and J usage is TRBJ2-7, with D perhaps TRBD2 (6 bases). Germline loops: CDR1 SGHNT, CDR2 YYREEE (reference sequence). This CDR3 is 14 amino acids long. V dropped 5 bases and J dropped 1 base, with 13 bases sitting between them. This chain's CDR3 is CASSGTAGSYEQYF. Here the CDR3 DNA reads TGTGCCAGCAGTGGGACCGCGGGGTCCTACGAGCAGTACTTC.